Below are 28 T cell receptor beta chains sequenced from a single sample in a study of blood T cells in healthy people across ages. Sample-barcoded 5' priming and a J-beta primer mix drove a second PCR of roughly 7 to 11 cycles. Via MiXCR, TCRdb re-called the 5' RACE reads, giving one row per CDR3 protein. This sample has over 1,500,000 distinct CDR3 sequences, with 35% to 50% found just once. Sample: blood. The receptors were gathered from a human donor in good health.

The V gene is TRBV6-2 or TRBV6-3, the J gene TRBJ2-1, with 11 bases lining up with TRBD2. The germline V gene has CDR1 MNHEY and CDR2 SVGEGT. V shed 2 bases, J shed 4 bases, and the junction held 7 bases outside the gene matches. This CDR3 spans 17 amino acids. CDR3 sequence reads: CASSYNLAGGQYNEQFF. The CDR3 DNA reads as TGTGCCAGCAGTTACAATCTAGCGGGGGGCCAGTACAATGAGCAGTTCTTC.

This clonotype was seen a few times. This chain uses TRBV30 with TRBJ2-3, with D tentatively TRBD1 (5 bases). CDR3 size: 16 residues. The V end lost 2 bases, the J end lost 2 bases, and 17 bases lay between the germline ends. The germline V gene encodes CDR1 GTSNPN and CDR2 SVGIG (reference sequence). CDR3 in amino acids: CAWSRMGPYLTDTQYF. CDR3 nucleotides: TGTGCCTGGAGTCGAATGGGGCCCTATCTCACAGATACGCAGTATTTT. Full variable domain (missing parts from reference TRBV30 and TRBJ2-3): SQTIHQWPATLVQPVGSPLSLECTVEGTSNPNLYWYRQAAGRGLQLLFYSVGIGQISSEVPQNLSASRPQDRQFILSSKKLLLSDSGFYLCAWSRMGPYLTDTQYFGPGTRLTVL.

The CDR3 DNA sequence: TGCGCCAGCAGCTTTCTACTAGGGTACAATGAGCAGTTCTTC. Translating gives CASSFLLGYNEQFF. The chain recombines TRBV5-1 with TRBJ2-1, with D maybe TRBD2 (5 bases). The V gene lost 2 bases and the J gene lost 4 bases, with 10 bases spanning the gap. Germline V gene data show CDR1 as SGHRS and CDR2 as YFSETQ. The CDR3 totals 14 residues.

This clonotype has just one count. This chain joins TRBV27 and TRBJ1-6; TRBD1 agrees at 9 bases. Germline-derived CDR1 and CDR2 are MNHEY and SMNVEV (reference sequence). Trimming took 4 bases from V and 10 from J; bases not matched to a gene: 8. This CDR3 has 15 residues. The CDR3 DNA is TGTGCCAGCAGTTATGCAGGACAGGGGAGGTCACCCCTCCACTTT. Protein: CASSYAGQGRSPLHF.

The rearrangement joins TRBV3-1 to TRBJ2-5; perhaps TRBD1 as D (8 bases). The V gene lost 4 bases and the J gene lost 5 bases, with 20 bases spanning the gap. The germline gives CDR1 LGHDT, CDR2 YNNKEL (reference sequence). CDR3 length: 16 amino acids. The CDR3 DNA sequence: TGTGCCAGCAGCCCGACCCTGACAGGGGAGGGGGAGACCCAGTACTTC. This translates into CASSPTLTGEGETQYF.

V and J are TRBV4-2 and TRBJ2-5; 7 bases are a match to TRBD1. The CDR3 runs 15 residues. V shed 2 bases, J shed 5 bases, and the junction held 8 bases outside the gene matches. Germline CDR1 LGHNA, CDR2 YNFKEQ. CDR3 sequence (DNA): TGTGCCAGCAGCCAAAGAGAACAGGGGATTGAGACCCAGTACTTC. Its translation is CASSQREQGIETQYF.

This clonotype was seen just once. The V call is TRBV7-7, the J call TRBJ2-5; D might be TRBD2 (5 bases). V was cut by 5 bases and J by 7 bases, with 17 bases left in between. Germline CDR1 and CDR2: SSHAT and FNYEAQ (reference sequence). The CDR3 totals 14 residues. CDR3 DNA sequence: TGTGCCAGCAGCCAATCCCACTCCGAGGGGACCCAGTACTTC. Translating it yields CASSQSHSEGTQYF.

This clonotype has just a few counts. This chain uses TRBV7-2 with TRBJ2-5; perhaps D is TRBD1 or TRBD2 (6 bases each). The CDR3 totals 14 residues. V was trimmed by 5 bases and J by 5 bases, leaving 15 bases between them. Germline CDR1 SGHTA, CDR2 FQGNSA. The CDR3 loop is CASSPRGASETQYF. CDR3 nucleotide sequence: TGTGCCAGCAGCCCGAGGGGGGCGAGTGAGACCCAGTACTTC.

This chain's CDR3 is CASSSFADTNTEAFF. DNA for the CDR3: TGCGCCAGCAGCTCCTTCGCCGACACTAACACTGAAGCTTTCTTT. The chain has TRBV5-1 and TRBJ1-1; D remains unclear. V lost 3 bases and J lost 2, with 14 bases in between. CDR3 length: 15 residues. The germline V gene encodes CDR1 SGHRS and CDR2 YFSETQ.

The chain combines TRBV7-7 with TRBJ2-3; D is undetermined. This CDR3 region has 13 residues. Germline CDR1 SSHAT, CDR2 FNYEAQ (reference sequence). With 6 bases removed from V and 6 bases from J, the gap between germline ends came to 13 bases. The chain's CDR3 is CASSKSAMDTQYF. DNA of the CDR3: TGTGCCAGCAGTAAGTCAGCAATGGATACGCAGTATTTT.

The chain couples TRBV14 to TRBJ2-7; 7 bases are a match to TRBD1. CDR1 is SGHDN and CDR2 is FVKESK in the germline V gene. This CDR3 is 16 amino acids long. Germline trimming cut 3 bases from V and 0 bases from J; bases unmatched to any gene: 8. CDR3 DNA: TGTGCCAGCAGCCATAAGGGGGACAGTCTCTCCTACGAGCAGTACTTC. This encodes CASSHKGDSLSYEQYF.

J is TRBJ2-1 and V is TRBV7-2, with D maybe TRBD1 (5 bases). V lost 1 base and J 5 bases, leaving 12 bases between the germline ends. Germline CDR1 and CDR2: SGHTA and FQGNSA. The CDR3 has 15 amino acids. As DNA, the CDR3 is TGTGCCAGCAGCTTAGTGGCGGACACACACAATGAGCAGTTCTTC. Protein sequence: CASSLVADTHNEQFF.

The V call is TRBV19, the J call TRBJ1-2; 10 bases map to TRBD1. The CDR3 length is 13 residues. The germline V gene has CDR1 LNHDA and CDR2 SQIVND (reference sequence). V shed 5 bases and J 7 bases; nucleotides not matched to a gene: 4. CDR3 protein: CASSAGQGIGYTF. In DNA, the CDR3 is TGTGCCAGTAGTGCGGGACAGGGGATTGGCTACACCTTC. The full variable domain, in which reference TRBV19 and TRBJ1-2 provide the parts outside the CDR3, is DGGITQSPKYLFRKEGQNVTLSCEQNLNHDAMYWYRQDPGQGLRLIYYSQIVNDFQKGDIAEGYSVSREKKESFPLTVTSAQKNPTAFYLCASSAGQGIGYTFGSGTRLTVV.

This sequence joins TRBV29-1 and TRBJ2-5; maybe TRBD2 (6 bases). Germline CDR1 SQVTM, CDR2 ANQGSEA. V gave up 0 bases and J gave up 11 bases, with 19 bases separating them. This CDR3 spans 14 amino acids. The CDR3 DNA follows: TGCAGCGTTGAAGATTGGACCGAACCGGGGGAGCAGTACTTC. It codes for CSVEDWTEPGEQYF.

This clonotype was detected a few times. CDR3 residues: CASSSRTARETQYF. CDR3 coding DNA: TGTGCCAGCAGCTCCAGGACAGCGCGAGAGACCCAGTACTTC. J is TRBJ2-5 and V is TRBV7-2; maybe TRBD1 (6 bases). V lost 4 bases and J 4 bases, leaving 13 bases between the germline ends. This CDR3 comprises 14 residues. The germline V gene encodes CDR1 SGHTA and CDR2 FQGNSA.

The chain recombines TRBV7-2 with TRBJ1-5; 8 nucleotides match TRBD1. The CDR3 sequence is 15 residues long. V lost 5 bases, J lost 5 bases, and 8 bases stayed unmatched. In germline, CDR1 is SGHTA, CDR2 FQGNSA. The CDR3 DNA follows: TGTGCCAGCAGCACCAGGACAGGGAGAGATCAGCCCCAGCATTTT. It specifies CASSTRTGRDQPQHF.

The chain combines TRBV7-3 with TRBJ2-3, with D uncertain. Germline-derived CDR1 and CDR2 are SGHTA and FQGTGA. The length of the CDR3 is 14 residues. Trimming stripped 4 bases from V and 2 bases from J, with 10 bases between. CDR3 sequence: CASSSDINTDTQYF. The CDR3 bases are TGTGCCAGCAGCTCCGATATAAACACAGATACGCAGTATTTT.

The V call is TRBV30, the J call TRBJ1-6; D call uncertain. The CDR3 spans 17 residues. In germline, CDR1 is GTSNPN, CDR2 SVGIG (reference sequence). The V gene lost 2 bases and the J gene lost 1 base, with 15 bases spanning the gap. CDR3 loop: CAWSYPGGRSYNSPLHF. In DNA form, the CDR3 reads TGTGCCTGGAGTTACCCAGGAGGGAGGTCCTATAATTCACCCCTCCACTTT.

This chain connects TRBV15 to TRBJ1-3; 8 bases match TRBD1. V shed 4 bases, J shed 9 bases, and the junction held 2 bases outside the gene matches. The CDR3 has 12 amino acids. CDR1 is LNHNV and CDR2 is YYDKDF in the germline V gene (reference sequence). Here the CDR3 reads CATSNTGGTIYF. As DNA, the CDR3 is TGTGCCACCAGCAACACAGGGGGCACCATATATTTT.

This chain links TRBV9 with TRBJ2-1; TRBD2 is a possible D gene (7 bases). Germline CDR1 is SGDLS and CDR2 is YYNGEE. The V and J ends lost 7 bases and 2 bases respectively, with 13 bases between them. The CDR3 has 14 amino acids. The CDR3 loop reads CASGGGGTYNEQFF. The CDR3 DNA sequence: TGTGCCAGCGGAGGGGGGGGGACCTACAATGAGCAGTTCTTC.

As concerns this clonotype: The junction departs from the called germline gene at one end, perhaps through a read error. The V call is TRBV12-5, the J call TRBJ1-1; D not resolved. CDR1 is LGHNT, CDR2 FRNRAP, per germline. There are 15 residues in the CDR3. The CDR3 coding sequence is TGTGCTAGTGGTTTGCCTACAGTTTATAACACCGAAGCTTTCTTT. Translation gives CASGLPTVYNTEAFF.

This chain links TRBV12-3 or TRBV12-4 with TRBJ1-2, with 8 bases identical to TRBD1. The ends lost 7 bases at V and 5 bases at J; junction bases unmatched: 18. The CDR3 has 17 residues. CDR3 region: CASKPLRGDRSLYGYTF. DNA for the CDR3: TGTGCCAGCAAACCCTTAAGAGGGGACAGGTCCTTATATGGCTACACCTTC.

The chain joins TRBV20-1 to TRBJ2-7; no reliable D call. The germline gives CDR1 DFQATT, CDR2 SNEGSKA (reference sequence). V was clipped by 3 bases and J by 1 base, with 16 bases between them. This CDR3 has 15 residues. The CDR3 region is CSARAPRTISYEQYF. The DNA for the CDR3 is TGCAGTGCTAGGGCTCCCCGGACCATTTCCTACGAGCAGTACTTC.

J is TRBJ1-2 and V is TRBV5-4, with 9 bases identical to TRBD1. J gave up 4 bases and V 5 bases, and 9 bases lay outside the gene matches. CDR3 size: 15 residues. Germline CDR1 and CDR2: SGHNT and YYREEE (reference sequence). The CDR3 DNA reads TGTGCCAGCAGACATAACAGGGGGCAGGGCTATGGCTACACCTTC. It encodes CASRHNRGQGYGYTF.

The rearrangement links TRBV29-1 to TRBJ1-2, with D hard to call. V lost 4 bases, J lost 7 bases, and 10 bases lay in between. Germline lookup yields CDR1 SQVTM and CDR2 ANQGSEA. The CDR3 sequence is 11 residues long. The CDR3 DNA follows: TGCAGCGTTGTGTCCGGGTTTGGCTACACCTTC. Translated: CSVVSGFGYTF. The whole variable domain, filled in from reference TRBV29-1 and TRBJ1-2, reads SAVISQKPSRDICQRGTSLTIQCQVDSQVTMMFWYRQQPGQSLTLIATANQGSEATYESGFVIDKFPISRPNLTFSTLTVSNMSPEDSSIYLCSVVSGFGYTFGSGTRLTVV.

The table lists this clonotype with a few counts. V and J are TRBV6-2 or TRBV6-3 and TRBJ1-2; D unresolved. V was pared by 8 bases and J by 3 bases, with 16 bases between. There are 14 residues in the CDR3. Germline values: CDR1 MNHEY, CDR2 SVGEGT. The CDR3 coding sequence is TGTGCCAGCGGACGGGGAACTGAGTACTATGGCTACACCTTC. Its translation is CASGRGTEYYGYTF.

This clonotype was seen a handful of times. V gene TRBV7-2 combines with J gene TRBJ2-1; the D gene is possibly TRBD2 (6 bases). Germline V gene lookup returns CDR1 SGHTA and CDR2 FQGNSA. Trimming pared 1 base from V and 6 bases from J, leaving 13 bases between. The CDR3 has 15 amino acids. CDR3 DNA sequence: TGTGCCAGCAGCTTAGTGGGACTCAACGTCAATGAGCAGTTCTTC. This encodes CASSLVGLNVNEQFF.

The rearrangement joins TRBV5-6 to TRBJ2-3; unclear D gene. CDR3 length: 14 amino acids. V was clipped by 0 bases and J by 4 bases, with 9 bases between them. Germline-derived CDR1 and CDR2 are SGHDT and YYEEEE. The CDR3 region has the DNA TGTGCCAGCAGCTTGGGGGTTACATCAGATACGCAGTATTTT. Translation gives CASSLGVTSDTQYF.